What follows are 27 T cell receptor beta chains derived from one specimen sequenced in a study of blood T cell repertoires in COVID-19. Here immunoSEQ multiplex PCR was the method, and the copy in TCRdb shows in-frame clones only, minus some. The sample lists 150,000 to 200,000 clones; about 90% were seen once. The sequenced sample was peripheral blood. The source is a man aged 55 to 70 with active or convalescent COVID-19.

The chain is built from TRBV2 and TRBJ1-5; 10 positions match TRBD1. The CDR3 extends over 16 amino acids. Trimming cost V 0 bases and J 4 bases; bases outside gene matches: 3. Looked up from germline, CDR1 is SNHLY and CDR2 is FYNNEI. CDR3 protein: CASSEAKGQGNQPQHF. The CDR3 coding sequence is TGTGCCAGCAGTGAAGCAAAGGGACAGGGGAATCAGCCCCAGCATTTT.

Points on this clone: A single base separates this from a much larger clone, so it may be a read error. The chain couples TRBV6-1 to TRBJ2-7; no clear D gene. CDR1 is MNHNS, CDR2 SASEGT, per germline. CDR3 length equals 11 residues. V gave up 3 bases and J gave up 4 bases, with 4 bases separating them. The CDR3 spells CASSDQYEQYF. The CDR3 nucleotides are TGTGCCAGCAGTGACCAATACGAGCAGTACTTC.

The chain employs TRBV3-1 (or the pseudogene TRBV3-2) and TRBJ2-5; 14 bases are a match to TRBD2. This CDR3 is 17 amino acids long. Germline V gene data show CDR1 as LGHDT and CDR2 as YNNKEL (reference sequence). V was pared by 0 bases and J by 3 bases, with 3 bases of the junction left unmatched. This chain's CDR3 is CASSQDGLAGGKETQYF. CDR3 coding DNA: TGTGCCAGCAGCCAAGATGGACTAGCGGGGGGAAAAGAGACCCAGTACTTC.

The gene calls are TRBV5-1 and TRBJ2-1; TRBD2 is a possible D gene (6 bases). V was clipped by 4 bases and J by 4 bases, with 18 bases between them. The CDR3 length is 16 residues. Per germline, CDR1 SGHRS and CDR2 YFSETQ. The CDR3 DNA reads as TGCGCCAGCAGCATTAGCGCCGGGACTCTTTACAATGAGCAGTTCTTC. It translates to CASSISAGTLYNEQFF.

The chain carries TRBV19 and TRBJ1-3; TRBD1 matches at 7 bases. V lost 5 bases to trimming and J lost 2 bases; unmatched junction nucleotides: 3. Germline V gene data show CDR1 as LNHDA and CDR2 as SQIVND (reference sequence). This CDR3 region has 14 residues. For the CDR3, the DNA is TGTGCCAGTAGTCCGGGGACAGCTGGAAACACCATATATTTT. Translated: CASSPGTAGNTIYF.

This rearrangement joins TRBV25-1 to TRBJ2-3; 7 bases are shared with TRBD2. The CDR3 consists of 16 residues. Germline CDR1 and CDR2: MGHDK and SYGVNS. The J segment lost 2 bases and the V segment lost 3 bases, leaving 8 bases of the junction unmatched. The CDR3 spells CASSDLSGAATDTQYF. In nucleotides, the CDR3 is TGTGCCAGCAGTGACCTGAGCGGGGCGGCCACAGATACGCAGTATTTT.

The V gene is TRBV5-1, the J gene TRBJ2-1; the match to TRBD1 covers 9 bases. CDR3 length: 16 amino acids. Germline assignment: CDR1 SGHRS and CDR2 YFSETQ. The trim removed 1 base at V and 0 bases at J, leaving 2 bases unmatched. The CDR3: CASSLRQGDSYNEQFF. The DNA of the CDR3 is TGCGCCAGCAGCTTGAGACAGGGGGACTCCTACAATGAGCAGTTCTTC.

The chain joins TRBV4-2 to TRBJ2-7; 10 bases are shared with TRBD2. This CDR3 comprises 17 residues. Germline loops: CDR1 LGHNA, CDR2 YNFKEQ. V was pared by 1 base and J by 4 bases, with 10 bases of the junction left unmatched. The CDR3 here is CASSQVRSSGGRYEQYF. The CDR3 nucleotides are TGTGCCAGCAGCCAAGTGCGCTCTAGCGGGGGCCGGTACGAGCAGTACTTC.

This clone was found a few times. The genes are TRBV4-2 and TRBJ1-1, with TRBD1 matching 7 bases. This CDR3 spans 15 amino acids. After removal of 4 bases from V and 2 bases from J, the junction contained 7 bases not matched to a gene. Looked up from germline, CDR1 is LGHNA and CDR2 is YNFKEQ. CDR3 in amino acids: CASSLPDRENTEAFF. DNA for the CDR3: TGTGCCAGCAGCCTCCCCGACAGGGAAAACACTGAAGCTTTCTTT.

The V call is TRBV21-1, the J call TRBJ2-5; the listed D gene, TRBD2, was not tested against the DNA. TRBV21-1 is a pseudogene. The CDR3 runs to 14 residues. The CDR3 protein is CASSPVGEWETQYF. For the CDR3, the DNA is TGTGCCAGCAGCCCCGTGGGAGAATGGGAGACCCAGTACTTC.

This clone occurred a few times. The chain employs TRBV12-3 or TRBV12-4 and TRBJ1-2; a possible D gene is TRBD1 (5 bases). The CDR3 consists of 13 residues. Trimming took off 3 bases at V and 6 bases at J, with 11 bases between the two ends. This CDR3 reads CASSLLGANGYTF. CDR3 nucleotides: TGTGCCAGCAGTTTGTTAGGGGCTAATGGCTACACCTTC.

The CDR3 bases are TGTGCCAGCAGAAAAAATACAGGGACCAATTCACCCCTCCACTTT. Its translation: CASRKNTGTNSPLHF. V usage is TRBV25-1 and J usage is TRBJ1-6, with D possibly TRBD1 on 6 matching bases. V lost 6 bases and J 7 bases, leaving 16 bases between the germline ends. The CDR3 spans 15 residues. Germline V gene sequence: CDR1 MGHDK, CDR2 SYGVNS.

The CDR3: CASSLLTGDSNQPQHF. The CDR3 region has the DNA TGTGCCAGCAGCTTGCTGACAGGGGATAGCAATCAGCCCCAGCATTTT. The V gene is TRBV5-5, the J gene TRBJ1-5, with 8 bases that match TRBD1. J gave up 0 bases and V 1 base, and 3 bases lay outside the gene matches. The CDR3 spans 16 residues. Germline values: CDR1 SGHKS, CDR2 YYEKEE (reference sequence).

The chain joins TRBV6-5 to TRBJ2-1; TRBD2 aligns across 14 bases. The trim removed 9 bases at V and 7 bases at J, leaving 2 bases unmatched. This CDR3 spans 13 amino acids. Germline V gene sequence: CDR1 MNHEY, CDR2 SVGAGI. The CDR3 DNA reads as TGTGCCAGTGGACTAGCGGGGGGAAATGAGCAGTTCTTC. It translates to CASGLAGGNEQFF.

The chain links TRBV18 to TRBJ2-7, with D tentatively TRBD2 (6 bases). Looked up from germline, CDR1 is KGHSH and CDR2 is LQKENI. Trimming pared 4 bases from V and 4 bases from J, leaving 17 bases between. This CDR3 region has 15 residues. CDR3 nucleotides: TGTGCCAGCTCACTTTACCGGGACTCCAGTTACGAGCAGTACTTC. This codes for CASSLYRDSSYEQYF.

V usage is TRBV6-5 and J usage is TRBJ1-2; 7 nucleotides agree with TRBD1. V trimming: 2 bases; J trimming: 4 bases; junction bases outside the gene matches: 10. The CDR3 has 16 amino acids. CDR1 MNHEY and CDR2 SVGAGI come from the germline V gene. The CDR3 sequence: CASSYEQGPAGYGYTF. CDR3 nucleotides: TGTGCCAGCAGTTACGAACAGGGGCCCGCCGGCTATGGCTACACCTTC.

J is TRBJ2-3 and V is TRBV3-1 (or the pseudogene TRBV3-2); D gene uncertain. The CDR3 spans 14 residues. Germline V gene data show CDR1 as LGHDT and CDR2 as YNNKEL (reference sequence). With 4 bases removed from V and 0 bases from J, the gap between germline ends came to 8 bases. The chain's CDR3 is CASSRLGSTDTQYF. The CDR3 DNA reads TGTGCCAGCAGCCGACTGGGTAGCACAGATACGCAGTATTTT.

This clone was picked up one time. This rearrangement joins TRBV9 to TRBJ2-7, with D perhaps matching TRBD1 (6 bases). V gave up 4 bases and J gave up 3 bases, with 14 bases separating them. The CDR3 length is 14 residues. Germline values: CDR1 SGDLS, CDR2 YYNGEE. CDR3 region: CASSLGLGGYEQYF. For the CDR3, the DNA is TGTGCCAGCAGCCTCGGGTTAGGGGGCTACGAGCAGTACTTC.

The J gene is TRBJ1-2, the V gene TRBV11-2; a possible D gene is TRBD1 (6 bases). V was pared by 5 bases and J by 0 bases, with 19 bases between. Germline V gene sequence: CDR1 SGHAT, CDR2 FQNNGV. The CDR3 sequence is 17 residues long. For the CDR3, the DNA is TGTGCCAGCAGCCCCCGGGACACATTTCTCTCTAACTATGGCTACACCTTC. Protein: CASSPRDTFLSNYGYTF.

The chain links TRBV4-1 to TRBJ2-1, with 7 bases aligning to TRBD1. V trimming: 0 bases; J trimming: 7 bases; junction bases outside the gene matches: 9. From germline, CDR1 is MGHRA and CDR2 YSYEKL. The CDR3 consists of 16 residues. The CDR3 bases are TGCGCCAGCAGCCAAGATTTAGGGGGCGGAGGAAATGAGCAGTTCTTC. Translated, it gives CASSQDLGGGGNEQFF.

This chain connects TRBV9 to TRBJ2-2; 7 bases agree with TRBD2. This CDR3 spans 15 amino acids. Germline CDR1 and CDR2: SGDLS and YYNGEE. Trimming took 0 bases from V and 4 from J; bases not matched to a gene: 3. DNA of the CDR3: TGTGCCAGCAGCGTAGATGGGGGGGGCACCGGGGAGCTGTTTTTT. Protein product: CASSVDGGGTGELFF.

The chain has TRBV7-9 and TRBJ2-7; D not certain. The CDR3 contains 13 residues. Germline V gene sequence: CDR1 SEHNR, CDR2 FQNEAQ (reference sequence). V was clipped by 1 base and J by 6 bases, with 10 bases between them. CDR3 DNA sequence: TGTGCCAGCAGCTTAGTGGCGGTATCCGAGCAGTACTTC. This translates into CASSLVAVSEQYF.

This CDR3 reads CASSPTRNRVEAFF. In nucleotides, the CDR3 is TGCGCCAGCAGCCCAACGAGGAACAGGGTTGAAGCTTTCTTT. The V gene is TRBV5-1, the J gene TRBJ1-1; perhaps TRBD1 as D (6 bases). The CDR3 contains 14 residues. V shed 4 bases and J shed 7 bases, with 17 bases lying between them. Germline CDR1 is SGHRS and CDR2 is YFSETQ.

Written as DNA, the CDR3 is TGTGCCAGCAGTGGCGGACTAGCGGGGAGACTCACAGATACGCAGTATTTT. Translated: CASSGGLAGRLTDTQYF. The chain employs TRBV13 and TRBJ2-3; TRBD2 matches at 12 bases. V was pared by 6 bases and J by 2 bases, with 9 bases of the junction left unmatched. Germline V gene data show CDR1 as PRHDT and CDR2 as FYEKMQ (reference sequence). This CDR3 has 17 residues.

The chain carries TRBV18 and TRBJ1-2; the match to TRBD1 covers 8 bases. CDR3 length: 16 residues. The germline V gene encodes CDR1 KGHSH and CDR2 LQKENI. Germline trimming cut 0 bases from V and 4 bases from J; bases unmatched to any gene: 7. Here the CDR3 reads CASSPPTGDKGYGYTF. The CDR3 DNA reads as TGTGCCAGCTCACCACCGACAGGGGATAAGGGCTATGGCTACACCTTC.

This clone was seen ten or more times. This chain uses TRBV7-9 with TRBJ2-7; TRBD1 aligns across 8 bases. CDR1 SEHNR and CDR2 FQNEAQ come from the germline V gene (reference sequence). The CDR3 has 14 amino acids. Trimming at V came to 5 bases and at J to 2 bases, leaving 5 bases not matched to a gene. The CDR3 nucleotides read TGTGCCAGCAGCCAAAGGACAGGGACCTACGAGCAGTACTTC. It specifies CASSQRTGTYEQYF.

This clone appeared a few times. This chain uses TRBV10-3 with TRBJ1-1; D call uncertain. V was shortened by 3 bases and J by 4 bases, with 12 bases between the two germline ends. Looked up from germline, CDR1 is ENHRY and CDR2 is SYGVKD. The CDR3 loop spans 14 amino acids. The chain's CDR3 is CAISDSGNPTEAFF. For the CDR3, the DNA is TGTGCCATCAGTGATTCAGGAAACCCCACTGAAGCTTTCTTT.